One sample yielded the 32 T cell receptor beta chains listed below, sequenced in a study of OX40 agonist ivuxolimab in advanced cancers. The protocol was immunoSEQ multiplex PCR, while the TCRdb copy is restricted to in-frame clones and leaves out a portion. Of 8,000 to 10,000 clones in the sample, 66% were seen once. The sample consisted of CD4+ or CD8+ T cells sorted from blood, taken in a trial of the OX40 agonist ivuxolimab. Receptors originate from an adult with an advanced solid tumor such as melanoma, head and neck, liver or kidney cancer.

With regard to this clone: A far bigger clonotype differs at one base, so this is likely a read error. The chain couples TRBV9 to TRBJ2-2; D gene uncertain. The V gene's germline CDR1 is SGDLS and CDR2 YYNGEE. The CDR3 length is 13 residues. V was shortened by 3 bases and J by 0 bases, with 3 bases between the two germline ends. As DNA, the CDR3 is TGTGCCAGCAGCGACTCGAACACCGGGGAGCTGTTTTTT. This gives the protein CASSDSNTGELFF.

V is TRBV5-1 and J is TRBJ2-5, with D perhaps matching TRBD1 (5 bases). CDR3 length equals 16 residues. CDR1 and CDR2 from the germline V gene are SGHRS and YFSETQ. V shed 4 bases and J shed 4 bases, with 20 bases lying between them. The CDR3 nucleotides are TGCGCCAGCAGCCAAACTAACCTGGGGCAGGGAGAGACCCAGTACTTC. Amino acids: CASSQTNLGQGETQYF.

The chain links TRBV6-5 to TRBJ2-7, with 7 bases fitting TRBD1. The CDR3 sequence is 14 residues long. Trimming cost V 0 bases and J 10 bases; bases outside gene matches: 9. Germline values: CDR1 MNHEY, CDR2 SVGAGI. The CDR3 loop is CASSYSLGDSAQYF. CDR3 coding DNA: TGTGCCAGCAGTTACTCCTTGGGGGACAGCGCCCAGTACTTC.

This rearrangement joins TRBV6-4 to TRBJ1-6, with D possibly being TRBD1 (6 bases). V was trimmed by 4 bases and J by 9 bases, leaving 16 bases between them. Germline CDR1 reads MRHNA; CDR2 reads SNTAGT. The CDR3 contains 15 residues. CDR3 amino acids: CASSAGAGEISPLHF. The CDR3 DNA is TGTGCCAGCAGTGCAGGAGCAGGGGAAATTTCACCCCTCCACTTT.

V is TRBV4-1 and J is TRBJ1-3; no clear D gene. The V end was cut by 2 bases, the J end by 0 bases, with 14 bases between. The CDR3 is 17 amino acids. Looked up from germline, CDR1 is MGHRA and CDR2 is YSYEKL. CDR3 sequence (DNA): TGCGCCAGCAGCCAATACGGTGGTGAGAGCTCTGGAAACACCATATATTTT. Its translation: CASSQYGGESSGNTIYF.

The J gene is TRBJ1-1, the V gene TRBV6-1; no reliable D call. Germline lookup yields CDR1 MNHNS and CDR2 SASEGT. The length of the CDR3 is 13 residues. Trimming removed 3 bases from V and 3 bases from J, with 8 bases in between. The DNA for the CDR3 is TGTGCCAGCAGTGATTGGGAATACACTGAAGCTTTCTTT. Protein sequence: CASSDWEYTEAFF.

This chain joins TRBV27 and TRBJ1-4; TRBD1 matches 11 bases. This CDR3 region has 18 residues. Trimming cost V 2 bases and J 4 bases; bases outside gene matches: 9. Germline assignment: CDR1 MNHEY and CDR2 SMNVEV (reference sequence). The chain's CDR3 is CASSLGQGALGGNEKLFF. As DNA, the CDR3 is TGTGCCAGCAGTTTAGGACAGGGGGCCTTGGGCGGTAATGAAAAACTGTTTTTT.

The chain links TRBV30 to TRBJ1-4; D is unresolved. V was clipped by 4 bases and J by 2 bases, with 11 bases between them. Germline V gene sequence: CDR1 GTSNPN, CDR2 SVGIG (reference sequence). The CDR3 sequence is 14 residues long. The CDR3 region is CAWTPKTTNEKLFF. The CDR3 region has the DNA TGTGCCTGGACCCCTAAAACTACTAATGAAAAACTGTTTTTT.

This clone has only one observation. The V call is TRBV25-1, the J call TRBJ2-1; 9 nucleotides agree with TRBD1. Germline CDR1 and CDR2: MGHDK and SYGVNS. The CDR3 is 15 amino acids. V gave up 8 bases and J gave up 2 bases; unmatched junction bases: 7. This CDR3 is CASPTGTGTYNEQFF. CDR3 in DNA: TGTGCCAGCCCTACCGGGACAGGGACCTACAATGAGCAGTTCTTC.

V usage is TRBV30 and J usage is TRBJ1-6, with 8 bases that match TRBD1. The J segment lost 7 bases and the V segment lost 2 bases, leaving 4 bases of the junction unmatched. This CDR3 has 14 amino acids. The germline V gene has CDR1 GTSNPN and CDR2 SVGIG (reference sequence). The CDR3 DNA is TGTGCCTGGAGTTTACAGGGGGAAAATTCACCCCTCCACTTT. Protein sequence: CAWSLQGENSPLHF.

In its sample, this clone was seen once. The rearrangement uses TRBV13 and TRBJ2-2; 14 bases match TRBD2. Germline V gene sequence: CDR1 PRHDT, CDR2 FYEKMQ (reference sequence). The V segment lost 5 bases and the J segment 5 bases; nucleotides outside the gene matches: 7. CDR3 size: 17 residues. This chain's CDR3 is CASSQNRLAGGTGELFF. The CDR3 bases are TGTGCCAGCAGCCAGAATAGACTAGCGGGAGGGACCGGGGAGCTGTTTTTT.

The table lists this clone with a count of one. The chain uses TRBV6-4 and TRBJ2-1, with 8 bases that match TRBD2. The trim removed 2 bases at V and 6 bases at J, leaving 0 bases unmatched. This CDR3 is built from 13 residues. CDR1 MRHNA and CDR2 SNTAGT come from the germline V gene. In nucleotides, the CDR3 is TGTGCCAGCAGTGACGGGACTAGCAATGAGCAGTTCTTC. Translation gives CASSDGTSNEQFF.

V gene TRBV6-5 combines with J gene TRBJ2-2, with D possibly TRBD2 on 5 matching bases. With 5 bases removed from V and 3 bases from J, the gap between germline ends came to 7 bases. This CDR3 contains 13 residues. Germline V lookup: CDR1 MNHEY, CDR2 SVGAGI. In DNA form, the CDR3 reads TGTGCCAGCAGTGACGGGGACACCGGGGAGCTGTTTTTT. The encoded protein is CASSDGDTGELFF.

CDR3 coding DNA: TGTGCCAGCAGCCAAGAGGCGGGGGAACAGCCCCAGCATTTT. The encoded protein is CASSQEAGEQPQHF. The gene calls are TRBV4-2 and TRBJ1-5; D is perhaps TRBD1 (5 bases). Per the germline V gene, CDR1 is LGHNA and CDR2 is YNFKEQ. V lost 0 bases, J lost 7 bases, and 10 bases lay in between. The length of the CDR3 is 14 residues.

The chain recombines TRBV28 with TRBJ1-5; TRBD1 is a possible D gene (5 bases). Germline assignment: CDR1 MDHEN and CDR2 SYDVKM. The V end lost 7 bases, the J end lost 4 bases, and 14 bases lay between the germline ends. CDR3 length: 14 amino acids. CDR3 in amino acids: CASTPDRLNQPQHF. The DNA for the CDR3 is TGTGCCAGCACCCCCGACAGACTGAATCAGCCCCAGCATTTT.

The chain joins TRBV5-1 to TRBJ1-1; TRBD1 agrees at 7 bases. Germline CDR1 is SGHRS and CDR2 is YFSETQ. V lost 3 bases to trimming and J lost 6 bases; unmatched junction nucleotides: 2. The CDR3 extends over 12 amino acids. The DNA of the CDR3 is TGCGCCAGCAGCTCCGGGACAGCTGAAGCTTTCTTT. Translating gives CASSSGTAEAFF.

By share, this clone counts as medium-sized. V usage is TRBV11-2 and J usage is TRBJ1-2; D possibly corresponds to TRBD1 (6 bases). The germline gives CDR1 SGHAT, CDR2 FQNNGV. V was trimmed by 6 bases and J by 2 bases, leaving 22 bases between them. The CDR3 contains 17 residues. The DNA of the CDR3 is TGTGCCAGCAGTTTATCCGCATGGGGGGCCTTAAACTATGGCTACACCTTC. It yields the protein CASSLSAWGALNYGYTF.

This clone counts as medium-sized. Given a far larger clone just one base away, this is likely a sequencing read error. This same CDR3 is encoded by further DNA sequences in the sample. This chain connects TRBV9 to TRBJ2-7, with D possibly being TRBD2 (8 bases). The CDR3 runs to 15 residues. The germline V gene has CDR1 SGDLS and CDR2 YYNGEE. CDR3 DNA sequence: TGTGCCCGCAGCGGGGGTCAAGGGGGCAGGGACGAGCAGTACTTC. Protein product: CARSGGQGGRDEQYF.

The chain joins TRBV10-2 to TRBJ2-6; the match to TRBD1 covers 12 bases. From germline, CDR1 is WSHSY and CDR2 SAAADI. Losses at the gene ends were 6 bases for V and 4 bases for J; bases not matched to a gene: 13. This CDR3 is built from 19 residues. The chain's CDR3 is CASRAPPGQGASGANVLTF. CDR3 nucleotides: TGCGCCAGCAGAGCCCCACCGGGACAGGGGGCTTCGGGGGCCAACGTCCTGACTTTC.

The chain carries TRBV5-1 and TRBJ2-7, with a tentative D call TRBD2 (5 bases). Germline-derived CDR1 and CDR2 are SGHRS and YFSETQ. V was pared by 1 base and J by 4 bases, with 6 bases between. This CDR3 has 12 residues. The CDR3 protein is CASSLSGYEQYF. The CDR3 DNA follows: TGCGCCAGCAGCTTGTCGGGATACGAGCAGTACTTC.

The chain has TRBV4-1 and TRBJ1-2; TRBD1 aligns across 10 bases. J was trimmed by 4 bases and V by 6 bases; bases with no gene match: 11. Germline V CDR1 and CDR2: MGHRA, YSYEKL. The CDR3 is made up of 16 amino acids. CDR3 sequence reads: CASSTPEGTGAYGYTF. The DNA for the CDR3 is TGCGCCAGCAGTACCCCGGAAGGGACAGGGGCCTATGGCTACACCTTC.

V and J are TRBV27 and TRBJ2-3, with D uncertain. Germline loops: CDR1 MNHEY, CDR2 SMNVEV (reference sequence). The germline V and J ends were trimmed by 2 bases and 0 bases, with 3 bases remaining between them. CDR3 length equals 13 residues. The CDR3 nucleotides are TGTGCCAGCAGTTTAGCGAGCACAGATACGCAGTATTTT. Its protein is CASSLASTDTQYF.

This chain links TRBV28 with TRBJ1-2; 8 bases fit TRBD1. V lost 6 bases and J lost 6; bases outside the gene matches: 6. The CDR3 extends over 13 amino acids. Per germline, CDR1 MDHEN and CDR2 SYDVKM. This chain's CDR3 is CASSRQGFDGYTF. The DNA of the CDR3 is TGTGCCAGCAGCCGACAGGGGTTCGATGGCTACACCTTC.

This clone appeared a few times. This chain joins TRBV7-2 and TRBJ1-1; 10 bases fit TRBD1. The CDR3 runs 12 residues. CDR1 is SGHTA, CDR2 FQGNSA, per germline. The ends lost 4 bases at V and 7 bases at J; junction bases unmatched: 0. Here the CDR3 DNA reads TGTGCCAGCAGCTGGACAGGGGGTGAAGCTTTCTTT. It is translated as CASSWTGGEAFF.

The V gene is TRBV7-9, the J gene TRBJ1-1; 8 bases line up with TRBD1. This CDR3 has 15 residues. From germline, CDR1 is SEHNR and CDR2 FQNEAQ (reference sequence). Losses at the gene ends were 5 bases for V and 1 base for J; bases not matched to a gene: 6. DNA of the CDR3: TGTGCCAGCAGCGCGGCGACAGGGGCGAACACTGAAGCTTTCTTT. Its translation is CASSAATGANTEAFF.

A few counts support this clone. Given a far larger clone just one base away, this is likely a sequencing read error. Different DNA sequences within this sample yield the same CDR3. This chain connects TRBV9 to TRBJ2-7, with D perhaps TRBD2 (8 bases). Germline loops: CDR1 SGDLS, CDR2 YYNGEE. This CDR3 has 15 residues. In DNA form, the CDR3 reads TGCGCCAGCAGCGGGGGTCAAGGGGGCAGGGACGAGCAGTACTTC. This translates into CASSGGQGGRDEQYF. The variable domain in full, completed from reference TRBV9 and TRBJ2-7, reads DSGVTQTPKHLITATGQRVTLRCSPRSGDLSVYWYQQSLDQGLQFLIQYYNGEERAKGNILERFSAQQFPDLHSELNLSSLELGDSALYFCASSGGQGGRDEQYFGPGTRLTVT.

The rearrangement links TRBV5-4 to TRBJ2-7; D is ambiguous. CDR3 length: 14 residues. Germline values: CDR1 SGHNT, CDR2 YYREEE (reference sequence). The V end lost 2 bases, the J end lost 2 bases, and 11 bases lay between the germline ends. CDR3 DNA sequence: TGTGCCAGCAGCTTAGACGTGTACACCTACGAGCAGTACTTC. Its protein product is CASSLDVYTYEQYF. Full variable domain (remainder filled in from reference TRBV5-4 and TRBJ2-7): ETGVTQSPTHLIKTRGQQVTLRCSSQSGHNTVSWYQQALGQGPQFIFQYYREEENGRGNFPPRFSGLQFPNYSSELNVNALELDDSALYLCASSLDVYTYEQYFGPGTRLTVT.

The chain has TRBV6-4 and TRBJ2-3; TRBD2 matches at 9 bases. J lost 4 bases, V lost 2 bases, and 4 bases had no gene match. The germline V gene encodes CDR1 MRHNA and CDR2 SNTAGT. CDR3 size: 15 residues. CDR3 protein: CASSDRAGGPDTQYF. The CDR3 nucleotides read TGTGCCAGCAGTGACAGGGCGGGAGGGCCAGATACGCAGTATTTT.

This clone is judged large. The CDR3 region is CASSLAYNRANYGYTF. CDR3 DNA sequence: TGTGCCAGCAGCTTAGCGTATAACAGAGCTAACTATGGCTACACCTTC. The V gene is TRBV7-9, the J gene TRBJ1-2; D remains ambiguous. This CDR3 spans 16 amino acids. Trimming took off 0 bases at V and 0 bases at J, with 11 bases between the two ends. Looked up from germline, CDR1 is SEHNR and CDR2 is FQNEAQ (reference sequence).

This clone was recorded a few times. The V and J genes are TRBV2 and TRBJ1-1; tentative D call: TRBD1 (5 bases). The CDR3 has 14 amino acids. Trimming removed 4 bases at V and 1 base at J, with 10 bases between. CDR1 is SNHLY and CDR2 is FYNNEI in the germline V gene. DNA for the CDR3: TGTGCCAGCAGTGGGGGCTGGGGGAACACTGAAGCTTTCTTT. It specifies CASSGGWGNTEAFF. Full variable domain (missing parts from reference TRBV2 and TRBJ1-1): EPEVTQTPSHQVTQMGQEVILRCVPISNHLYFYWYRQILGQKVEFLVSFYNNEISEKSEIFDDQFSVERPDGSNFTLKIRSTKLEDSAMYFCASSGGWGNTEAFFGQGTRLTVV.

The chain is built from TRBV6-1 and TRBJ2-4; 10 bases match TRBD1. V trimming: 8 bases; J trimming: 13 bases; junction bases outside the gene matches: 17. CDR3 length: 15 amino acids. The germline V gene encodes CDR1 MNHNS and CDR2 SASEGT. CDR3 bases: TGTGCCAGCGAAGAGGACCCGGGACAGGGGTTGCCCCAGTACTTC. Translation gives CASEEDPGQGLPQYF.

A single count supports this clone. The rearrangement uses TRBV11-3 and TRBJ1-5; possible D gene TRBD1, 5 bases. In germline, CDR1 is SGHNT, CDR2 YENEEA. The CDR3 consists of 14 residues. The V end was cut by 7 bases, the J end by 2 bases, with 12 bases between. The CDR3 DNA reads TGTGCCAGCAATAAGGGGACGGGCAATCAGCCCCAGCATTTT. It specifies CASNKGTGNQPQHF.